This is a list of T cell receptor beta chains from one sample in a study of neurological immune-mediated disorders. TCRdb re-called the 5' RACE reads with MiXCR, one entry per CDR3 protein. The sample has tens of thousands of distinct CDR3 sequences, 4.5% to 5.5% seen once. Sequences were obtained from PBMCs. The receptors were gathered from a man younger than 40 with multiple sclerosis. Both conserved end residues are part of each CDR3. A D gene is named only where the DNA matches it firmly. Clone size is not always given. Where it is, it says once, few, many or a class for expanded clones.

CDR3: CASSLSNWDTHNLMNTEAFF
DNA: TGTGCCAGCAGTTTATCGAATTGGGACACCCACAACTTGATGAACACTGAAGCTTTCTTT
size: NA
D: NA
J: TRBJ1-1
V: TRBV27
length: 20

CDR3: CASSYSRRADTQYF
DNA: TGTGCCAGCAGTTACTCGCGGCGAGCAGATACGCAGTATTTT
size: many
D: NA
J: TRBJ2-3
V: TRBV6-5
length: 14

CDR3: CASSYDRGSNQPQNF
DNA: TGCGCCAGCAGCTACGATCGGGGGAGCAATCAGCCCCAGAATTTT
size: NA
D: NA
J: TRBJ1-5
V: TRBV4-1
length: 15

CDR3: CASSLDRHYEQYF
DNA: TGTGCCAGCAGCTTAGACAGACACTACGAGCAGTACTTC
size: many
D: NA
J: TRBJ2-7
V: TRBV7-2
length: 13

CDR3: CASRLVSGGYEQYF
DNA: TGCGCCAGCAGATTGGTTAGCGGGGGCTACGAGCAGTACTTC
size: many
D: TRBD2
J: TRBJ2-7
V: TRBV5-1
length: 14

CDR3: CASSHHRGGSTDTQYF
DNA: TGTGCCAGCAGTCATCACCGGGGCGGAAGCACAGATACGCAGTATTTT
size: few
D: NA
J: TRBJ2-3
V: TRBV27
length: 16

CDR3: CALGRGSYEQYF
DNA: TGTGCCCTCGGGCGTGGCTCCTACGAGCAGTACTTC
size: many
D: NA
J: TRBJ2-7
V: TRBV2
length: 12

CDR3: CASSLGGRAQETQYF
DNA: TGCGCCAGCAGCTTGGGAGGGCGGGCCCAAGAGACCCAGTACTTC
size: many
D: NA
J: TRBJ2-5
V: TRBV5-1
length: 15

CDR3: CASSVELAGGLSTDTQYF
DNA: TGTGCCAGCAGCGTAGAGCTAGCGGGGGGGCTTAGCACAGATACGCAGTATTTT
size: NA
D: TRBD2
J: TRBJ2-3
V: TRBV9
length: 18

CDR3: CATSRASTDTQYF
DNA: TGTGCCACCAGCAGAGCTAGCACAGATACGCAGTATTTT
size: NA
D: NA
J: TRBJ2-3
V: TRBV15
length: 13

CDR3: CSARTGGYGYTF
DNA: TGCAGTGCTAGGACAGGGGGCTATGGCTACACCTTC
size: many
D: TRBD1
J: TRBJ1-2
V: TRBV20-1
length: 12

CDR3: CSVGKSGRTDTQYF
DNA: TGCAGCGTTGGGAAAAGCGGGCGCACAGATACGCAGTATTTT
size: medium-sized
D: NA
J: TRBJ2-3
V: TRBV29-1
length: 14

CDR3: CASSLAGNYGYTF
DNA: TGTGCCAGCAGCTTGGCTGGGAACTATGGCTACACCTTC
size: few
D: NA
J: TRBJ1-2
V: TRBV5-4
length: 13

CDR3: CASSPLPSSYNEQFF
DNA: TGTGCCAGCAGCCCTTTACCGAGCTCCTACAATGAGCAGTTCTTC
size: many
D: NA
J: TRBJ2-1
V: TRBV3-1
length: 15

CDR3: CASDYSGKGGTEAFF
DNA: TGTGCCAGCGATTACAGCGGAAAGGGAGGCACTGAAGCTTTCTTT
size: few
D: NA
J: TRBJ1-1
V: TRBV19
length: 15

CDR3: CSARGKEVILAFF
DNA: TGCAGTGCTAGGGGGAAAGAAGTGATTTTAGCTTTCTTT
size: many
D: NA
J: TRBJ1-1
V: TRBV20-1
length: 13

CDR3: CASSPQSYGYTF
DNA: TGTGCCAGCAGTCCTCAGTCCTATGGCTACACCTTC
size: many
D: NA
J: TRBJ1-2
V: TRBV12-3/TRBV12-4
length: 12

CDR3: CASSQDIPGASGNTIYF
DNA: TGCGCCAGCAGCCAAGATATTCCGGGGGCAAGTGGAAACACCATATATTTT
size: many
D: NA
J: TRBJ1-3
V: TRBV4-1
length: 17

CDR3: CAWRGGDEKLFF
DNA: TGTGCCTGGAGAGGGGGCGATGAAAAACTGTTTTTT
size: many
D: TRBD1
J: TRBJ1-4
V: TRBV30
length: 12

CDR3: CSARQGWAMNTEAFF
DNA: TGCAGTGCAAGACAGGGTTGGGCCATGAACACTGAAGCTTTCTTT
size: many
D: TRBD1
J: TRBJ1-1
V: TRBV20-1
length: 15

CDR3: CASSVGGAAQPQHF
DNA: TGTGCCAGCAGTGTCGGTGGGGCCGCTCAGCCCCAGCATTTT
size: NA
D: NA
J: TRBJ1-5
V: TRBV27
length: 14

CDR3: CASRPYRQGDDYGYTF
DNA: TGCGCCAGCAGGCCGTACAGACAGGGAGATGACTATGGCTACACCTTC
size: NA
D: TRBD1
J: TRBJ1-2
V: TRBV10-1
length: 16

CDR3: CAISVDRDYGYTF
DNA: TGTGCCATCAGTGTTGACAGGGACTATGGCTACACCTTC
size: many
D: TRBD1
J: TRBJ1-2
V: TRBV10-3
length: 13

CDR3: CASSYNPGQGYEQFF
DNA: TGTGCCAGCAGCTACAATCCGGGACAGGGGTATGAGCAGTTCTTC
size: many
D: TRBD1
J: TRBJ2-1
V: TRBV7-9
length: 15

CDR3: CASSEERRNEKLFF
DNA: TGTGCCAGCAGTGAAGAGCGCCGAAATGAAAAACTGTTTTTT
size: NA
D: NA
J: TRBJ1-4
V: TRBV2
length: 14

CDR3: CASSWAQNTEAFF
DNA: TGTGCCAGCAGCTGGGCCCAGAACACTGAAGCTTTCTTT
size: many
D: NA
J: TRBJ1-1
V: TRBV5-6
length: 13

CDR3: CASSYLGASQETQYF
DNA: TGTGCCAGCAGTTACTTGGGGGCGTCCCAAGAGACCCAGTACTTC
size: many
D: NA
J: TRBJ2-5
V: TRBV6-2/TRBV6-3
length: 15

CDR3: CASGLGAGKANYEQYF
DNA: TGTGCCAGCGGCTTGGGGGCGGGGAAGGCAAACTACGAGCAGTACTTC
size: NA
D: NA
J: TRBJ2-7
V: TRBV5-6
length: 16

CDR3: CASSFLAGTTDTQYF
DNA: TGTGCCAGCAGCTTTCTAGCGGGGACCACAGATACGCAGTATTTT
size: NA
D: TRBD2
J: TRBJ2-3
V: TRBV7-3
length: 15

CDR3: CASSGAIMATEAFF
DNA: TGTGCCAGCAGCGGGGCGATTATGGCCACTGAAGCTTTCTTT
size: NA
D: NA
J: TRBJ1-1
V: TRBV5-5
length: 14

CDR3: CAGADIRSDQPQHF
DNA: TGTGCCGGGGCGGACATTAGATCGGATCAGCCCCAGCATTTT
size: many
D: NA
J: TRBJ1-5
V: TRBV25-1
length: 14

CDR3: CASSLVGGGNTIYF
DNA: TGTGCCAGCAGCTTAGTGGGCGGCGGAAACACCATATATTTT
size: many
D: NA
J: TRBJ1-3
V: TRBV7-8
length: 14

CDR3: CASSPRAGCTRQPQHF
DNA: TGTGCCAGCAGCCCCCGGGCGGGGTGTACGCGTCAGCCCCAGCATTTT
size: NA
D: NA
J: TRBJ1-5
V: TRBV21-1
length: 16

CDR3: CANQADLPDTQYF
DNA: TGTGCCAACCAAGCGGACCTCCCAGATACGCAGTATTTT
size: many
D: NA
J: TRBJ2-3
V: TRBV10-3
length: 13

CDR3: CASSSSSVEQFF
DNA: TGTGCCAGCAGTTCCAGTTCGGTTGAGCAGTTCTTC
size: many
D: NA
J: TRBJ2-1
V: TRBV5-6
length: 12

CDR3: CASSQGGGTNTGELFF
DNA: TGTGCCAGCAGCCAAGGCGGGGGGACGAACACCGGGGAGCTGTTTTTT
size: few
D: TRBD2
J: TRBJ2-2
V: TRBV25-1
length: 16

CDR3: CASSSRPVETQYF
DNA: TGTGCCAGCAGCTCAAGACCCGTTGAGACCCAGTACTTC
size: many
D: NA
J: TRBJ2-5
V: TRBV5-6
length: 13

CDR3: CASSLGQVGGYTF
DNA: TGTGCCAGCAGCCTAGGACAGGTCGGAGGCTACACCTTC
size: many
D: TRBD1
J: TRBJ1-2
V: TRBV12-3/TRBV12-4
length: 13

CDR3: CASSPRVSGNTIYF
DNA: TGTGCCAGTAGTCCCCGGGTATCCGGAAACACCATATATTTT
size: few
D: NA
J: TRBJ1-3
V: TRBV19
length: 14

CDR3: CASSLSGESNQPQHF
DNA: TGTGCCAGCAGTTTATCGGGGGAAAGCAATCAGCCCCAGCATTTT
size: once
D: NA
J: TRBJ1-5
V: TRBV12-3/TRBV12-4
length: 15